Listed below are T cell receptor beta chains from one sample, sequenced in a study of cytomegalovirus exposure and HLA in healthy donors. Method: immunoSEQ multiplex PCR; TCRdb's copy keeps in-frame clones and lacks some. The repertoire holds roughly 100,000 clones, with roughly 76% as singletons. Sequenced: PBMCs. The receptors come from a woman aged 45-59 years in good health and CMV-seropositive. CDR3s include the opening cysteine and the closing phenylalanine or tryptophan. The D gene is left open where the match is weak. Some rows mark clone size as missing; the rest say once, few, many or name a class of expanded clone.

TRBJ1-2,TRBV2,-,-,CASMGKGVYGYTF,TGTGCCAGCATGGGGAAGGGGGTCTATGGCTACACCTTC
TRBJ1-6,TRBV2,-,-,CASRGGKPIGPLHF,TGTGCCAGCAGGGGGGGGAAACCGATTGGGCCCCTCCACTTT
TRBJ1-6,TRBV30,-,-,CAWRMAEWSPLHF,TGTGCCTGGAGGATGGCCGAATGGTCACCCCTCCACTTT
TRBJ2-7,TRBV9,TRBD1,-,CASGVGTAPYEQYF,TGTGCCAGCGGCGTAGGGACAGCTCCCTACGAGCAGTACTTC
TRBJ2-7,TRBV29-1,TRBD1,-,CSGGGQGDYEQYF,TGCAGCGGGGGGGGACAGGGAGACTACGAGCAGTACTTC
TRBJ1-2,TRBV5-4,TRBD1,-,CASSWTGGNYGYTF,TGTGCCAGCAGCTGGACAGGGGGTAACTATGGCTACACCTTC
TRBJ1-2,TRBV19,-,once,CASSIHSGARSDGYTF,TGTGCCAGTAGTATTCACTCAGGGGCCCGCAGTGATGGCTACACCTTC
TRBJ1-1,TRBV21-1,-,-,CASSKDRFTEAFF,TGTGCCAGCAGCAAGGACAGGTTCACTGAAGCTTTCTTT
TRBJ2-7,TRBV21-1,-,-,CASRLPGERTSSYEQYF,TGTGCCAGCAGACTTCCCGGGGAGCGAACCTCCTCCTACGAGCAGTACTTC
TRBJ2-7,TRBV5-1,-,-,CASSLEAGSHEQYF,TGCGCCAGCAGCTTGGAGGCAGGGTCCCACGAGCAGTACTTC
TRBJ1-2,TRBV27,-,once,CASSSTSYGYTF,TGTGCCAGCAGTTCCACGAGCTATGGCTACACCTTC
TRBJ1-5,TRBV19,-,once,CASSISQVGRVQPQHF,TGTGCCAGTAGTATCTCCCAGGTGGGGAGAGTTCAGCCCCAGCATTTT
TRBJ2-3,TRBV13,TRBD2,-,CASSLVAGGRNTQYF,TGTGCCAGCAGCTTAGTGGCGGGGGGCCGGAATACGCAGTATTTT
TRBJ1-1,TRBV18,-,few,CASSPAFRNTEAFF,TGTGCCAGCTCACCTGCTTTTAGGAACACTGAAGCTTTCTTT
TRBJ2-3,TRBV7-8,TRBD2,-,CASSPSGGRTDTQYF,TGTGCCAGCAGCCCTAGCGGGGGTAGAACAGATACGCAGTATTTT
TRBJ2-1,TRBV5-4,TRBD2,-,CASSLVLAGSNEQFF,TGTGCCAGCAGCTTAGTACTAGCGGGGAGCAATGAGCAGTTCTTC
TRBJ2-5,TRBV7-2,TRBD2,-,CASSLLRGLAGDIQETQYF,TGTGCCAGCAGCTTACTCCGAGGACTAGCGGGGGATATCCAAGAGACCCAGTACTTC